This entry lists 15 T cell receptor beta chains sequenced from one sample in a study of T cell responses to AZD1222 COVID-19 vaccine. Profiling relied on immunoSEQ multiplex PCR, and the TCRdb table lists in-frame clones only, not all of them. The sample includes more than 120,000 clones, around 83% of them seen just once. This material consisted of peripheral blood, taken 28 days after the second AZD1222 dose. The receptors originated from an adult who received the AZD1222 COVID-19 vaccine.

J is TRBJ2-2 and V is TRBV24-1; 8 bases agree with TRBD2. CDR3 length: 16 amino acids. Germline loops: CDR1 KGHDR, CDR2 SFDVKD. J gave up 5 bases and V 4 bases, and 8 bases lay outside the gene matches. CDR3 sequence reads: CATSEAGVRETGELFF. Written as DNA, the CDR3 is TGTGCCACCAGTGAAGCGGGAGTAAGAGAAACCGGGGAGCTGTTTTTT.

This clone was seen only once. The chain recombines TRBV9 with TRBJ2-3; D remains ambiguous. The CDR3 consists of 12 residues. V lost 5 bases to trimming and J lost 0 bases, with 4 bases between them. The germline V gene has CDR1 SGDLS and CDR2 YYNGEE. CDR3 in DNA: TGTGCCAGCAGTCAAAGCACAGATACGCAGTATTTT. Translation gives CASSQSTDTQYF.

The J gene is TRBJ2-1, the V gene TRBV5-1; D is unclear. Trimming cost V 0 bases and J 2 bases, with 12 bases left between them. Per the germline V gene, CDR1 is SGHRS and CDR2 is YFSETQ. The CDR3 has 16 residues. CDR3 bases: TGCGCCAGCAGCTTGGCCAGCGTCGTCGCCTACAATGAGCAGTTCTTC. Its translation: CASSLASVVAYNEQFF.

The V gene is TRBV6-5, the J gene TRBJ2-5; 12 bases agree with TRBD2. Germline V gives CDR1 MNHEY, CDR2 SVGAGI. The V gene end was trimmed by 6 bases and the J gene end by 5 bases; junction bases not matched to a gene: 4. This CDR3 spans 14 amino acids. The chain's CDR3 is CASSHLAGGETQYF. The CDR3 DNA reads TGTGCCAGCAGCCATCTAGCGGGAGGGGAGACCCAGTACTTC.

This sequence joins TRBV7-9 and TRBJ1-1; 8 positions agree with TRBD1. Losses at the gene ends were 0 bases for V and 4 bases for J; bases not matched to a gene: 1. Germline-derived CDR1 and CDR2 are SEHNR and FQNEAQ (reference sequence). The CDR3 sequence is 14 residues long. The DNA for the CDR3 is TGTGCCAGCAGCTTAGCGGGGACAGGCACTGAAGCTTTCTTT. Its protein is CASSLAGTGTEAFF.

The rearrangement links TRBV5-6 to TRBJ2-7; D not resolved. The CDR3 extends over 14 amino acids. The germline CDR1 and CDR2 sequences are SGHDT and YYEEEE. Between the trimmed V and J ends, which lost 4 bases and 1 base, there was a span of 12 bases. The CDR3 sequence: CASSLGSLSYEQYF. The CDR3 DNA reads TGTGCCAGCAGCCTTGGTTCCCTATCCTACGAGCAGTACTTC.

This chain links TRBV13 with TRBJ1-5, with D possibly being TRBD1 (6 bases). Germline assignment: CDR1 PRHDT and CDR2 FYEKMQ (reference sequence). There are 13 residues in the CDR3. V lost 3 bases, J lost 5 bases, and 8 bases lay in between. CDR3 bases: TGTGCCAGCAGCTTGGGGGGCGATCAGCCCCAGCATTTT. It translates to CASSLGGDQPQHF.

V and J are TRBV28 and TRBJ2-7, with D tentatively TRBD2 (5 bases). Germline V gene sequence: CDR1 MDHEN, CDR2 SYDVKM. The CDR3 is 13 residues long. The ends were cut back, 11 bases at V and 0 bases at J, with 14 bases in the middle. The CDR3, as DNA: TGTGCCGTCGAAAGTGGGAGCTCCTACGAGCAGTACTTC. This codes for CAVESGSSYEQYF.

This rearrangement joins TRBV11-3 to TRBJ1-3; D remains ambiguous. Per germline, CDR1 SGHNT and CDR2 YENEEA. V was trimmed by 1 base and J by 4 bases, leaving 8 bases between them. The CDR3 covers 14 residues. DNA of the CDR3: TGTGCCAGCAGCTTAGGGGGAGACGGAAACACCATATATTTT. As protein: CASSLGGDGNTIYF.

This chain joins TRBV6-5 and TRBJ2-1; 7 nucleotides line up with TRBD1. Germline loops: CDR1 MNHEY, CDR2 SVGAGI. The CDR3 is 15 residues long. The V segment lost 7 bases and the J segment 4 bases; nucleotides outside the gene matches: 10. The CDR3 spells CASTTFRDSYNEQFF. The DNA for the CDR3 is TGTGCCAGCACCACATTCCGGGACAGTTACAATGAGCAGTTCTTC.

The chain joins TRBV5-1 to TRBJ1-6; TRBD1 matches 7 bases. Germline assignment: CDR1 SGHRS and CDR2 YFSETQ. CDR3 length: 13 residues. The V segment lost 7 bases and the J segment 6 bases; nucleotides outside the gene matches: 4. DNA for the CDR3: TGCGCCAGCCAGGGGGTAGGTAATTCACCCCTCCACTTT. Translating gives CASQGVGNSPLHF.

This chain connects TRBV3-1 (or the pseudogene TRBV3-2) to TRBJ1-1; D remains ambiguous. CDR1 and CDR2 from the germline V gene are LGHDT and YNNKEL (reference sequence). V was cut by 4 bases and J by 2 bases, with 14 bases left in between. This CDR3 is 15 amino acids long. The chain's CDR3 is CASSPTAGPNTEAFF. CDR3 DNA: TGTGCCAGCAGCCCAACGGCCGGTCCCAACACTGAAGCTTTCTTT.

V usage is TRBV7-9 and J usage is TRBJ2-5; TRBD1 aligns across 7 bases. Germline CDR1 is SEHNR and CDR2 is FQNEAQ (reference sequence). The ends lost 4 bases at V and 0 bases at J; junction bases unmatched: 11. The CDR3 has 17 amino acids. Here the CDR3 DNA reads TGTGCCAGCAGCTCCACCCCCCCGACAGGGTACCAAGAGACCCAGTACTTC. This sequence encodes CASSSTPPTGYQETQYF.

The chain links TRBV6-5 to TRBJ1-1, with 8 bases matching TRBD1. J gave up 0 bases and V 4 bases, and 1 base lay outside the gene matches. This CDR3 has 14 residues. CDR1 is MNHEY, CDR2 SVGAGI, per germline. The CDR3 bases are TGTGCCAGCAGTTCAGGGGGCCTGAACACTGAAGCTTTCTTT. It encodes CASSSGGLNTEAFF.

The sample holds one count of this clone. The chain joins TRBV11-2 to TRBJ2-7; D is perhaps TRBD1 or TRBD2 (6 bases each). V was cut by 5 bases and J by 1 base, with 15 bases left in between. This CDR3 contains 15 residues. Germline CDR1 SGHAT, CDR2 FQNNGV. CDR3 nucleotides: TGTGCCAGCAGCCCGACCGGAGGGGGATCCTACGAGCAGTACTTC. It encodes CASSPTGGGSYEQYF.